Reported below is one T cell receptor beta chain. What it recognizes is unknown. Method: immunoSEQ multiplex PCR; TCRdb's copy keeps in-frame clones and lacks some. This repertoire shows fewer than 75,000 clones, over 85% found once; its top ten account for roughly 1.5%. These data originate in a study of graft-versus-host responses after intestinal transplantation. For the study at large: Transplants given to recipients were multivisceral, liver-intestinal, or isolated intestinal.

From germline, CDR1 is MDHEN and CDR2 SYDVKM. CDR3 length: 13 amino acids. V was clipped by 3 bases and J by 1 base, with 6 bases between them. Study-wide findings and caveats: The authors found GvH clones in recipient marrow, some appearing first in ileum or blood.

The source is a human patient who received an intestinal transplant, so some T cells may come from the graft donor. Sequencing used PBMCs, obtained 26 days after transplant. The chain links TRBV28 to TRBJ1-2; D is unclear. CDR3: CASSLGFNYGYTF. The CDR3 nucleotides are TGTGCCAGCAGTTTGGGCTTTAACTATGGCTACACCTTC.